The source of this TCR beta chain is a study of blood T cell repertoires in COVID-19. On the study more broadly: COVID-19 samples collected from the United States, Italy and Spain covered acute and convalescent phases. Sources were T cells, B-cell-depleted T cells, or PBMCs; the material itself was cDNA or gDNA.

J gave up 7 bases and V 0 bases, and 5 bases lay outside the gene matches. Germline CDR1 and CDR2: MNHNY and SVGAGI (reference sequence). This CDR3 is 16 amino acids long. In the original workflow: Quantification of nucleated cells was approximated via reference gene primer amplification. Measured with immunoSEQ multiplex PCR; TCRdb has only the in-frame clones, and not every one. For V, J and clone size, that table is used; D and trimming come from the DNA. Of under 200,000 clones in the sample, approximately 86% are singletons; the top ten hold approximately 8.2%. Sequencing used peripheral blood. The sequence derives from a woman aged 80 or over with COVID-19, enrolled during active disease. The genes are TRBV6-6 and TRBJ2-2, with TRBD2 matching 10 bases. CDR3 DNA sequence: TGTGCCAGCAGTTACTCGGGAGCGGGGGGGTTCGGGGAGCTGTTTTTT. The encoded protein is CASSYSGAGGFGELFF.